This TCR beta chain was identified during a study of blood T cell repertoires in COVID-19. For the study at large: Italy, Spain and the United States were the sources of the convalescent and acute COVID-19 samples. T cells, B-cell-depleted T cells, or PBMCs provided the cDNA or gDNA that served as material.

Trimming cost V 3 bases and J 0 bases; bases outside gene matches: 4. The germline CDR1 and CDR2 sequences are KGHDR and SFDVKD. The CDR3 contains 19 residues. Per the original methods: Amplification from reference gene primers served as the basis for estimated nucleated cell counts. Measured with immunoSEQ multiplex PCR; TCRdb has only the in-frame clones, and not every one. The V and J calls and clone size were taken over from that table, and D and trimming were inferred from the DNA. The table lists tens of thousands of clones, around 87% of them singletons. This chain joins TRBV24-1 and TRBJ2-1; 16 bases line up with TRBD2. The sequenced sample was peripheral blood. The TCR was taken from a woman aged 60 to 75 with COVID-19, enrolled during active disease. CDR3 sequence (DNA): TGTGCCACCAGTGATGCGGGACTAGCGGGAGGGGGCTCCTACAATGAGCAGTTCTTC. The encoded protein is CATSDAGLAGGGSYNEQFF.